Listed below are T cell receptor beta chains from one sample, sequenced in a study of cytomegalovirus exposure and HLA in healthy donors. The data were produced by immunoSEQ multiplex PCR, yet TCRdb's version contains in-frame clones alone and is incomplete. The data show 200,000 to 250,000 clones, with under 85% seen just once and about 1.7% held by the top ten. The material sequenced was PBMCs. All receptors come from a man aged 50-59 years in good health and CMV-seronegative. Both conserved end residues are part of each CDR3. D genes are given only for firm matches. Size tells how often a clone was seen (once, few, many) or the class of an expanded clone, and some rows leave it out.

v_call: TRBV28; d_call: .; clone_size: .; j_call: TRBJ1-5; cdr3_nt: TGTGCCAGCAGCCGTACACGGGATCAGCCCCAGCATTTT; cdr3_aa: CASSRTRDQPQHF
v_call: TRBV10-2; d_call: TRBD2; clone_size: .; j_call: TRBJ2-7; cdr3_nt: TGCGCCAGCAGTGAGCCCCCCGGGACTAGCGGGAGGGCCGAAGAGCAGTACTTC; cdr3_aa: CASSEPPGTSGRAEEQYF
v_call: TRBV10-2; d_call: TRBD1; clone_size: .; j_call: TRBJ1-2; cdr3_nt: TGCGCCAGCTCGGACAGGCAGGGGGGCTACACCTTC; cdr3_aa: CASSDRQGGYTF
v_call: TRBV6-6; d_call: TRBD1; clone_size: .; j_call: TRBJ1-1; cdr3_nt: TGTGCCAGCAGTTACTCCCCAGGGGGCACTGAAGCTTTCTTT; cdr3_aa: CASSYSPGGTEAFF
v_call: TRBV11-2; d_call: .; clone_size: .; j_call: TRBJ2-7; cdr3_nt: TGTGCCAGCAGCTACACTAGAGTGCGCGAGCAGTACTTC; cdr3_aa: CASSYTRVREQYF
v_call: TRBV6-5; d_call: .; clone_size: .; j_call: TRBJ2-3; cdr3_nt: TGTGCCAGCAGTTATTACGGGAGTGGGACAGATACGCAGTATTTT; cdr3_aa: CASSYYGSGTDTQYF
v_call: TRBV28; d_call: .; clone_size: .; j_call: TRBJ2-7; cdr3_nt: TGTGCCAGCAGTTGGCACGGGGGAGGATCCTACGAGCAGTACTTC; cdr3_aa: CASSWHGGGSYEQYF
v_call: TRBV27; d_call: .; clone_size: once; j_call: TRBJ2-1; cdr3_nt: TGTGCCAGCAGTGTACAGGGTGGCAATGAGCAGTTCTTC; cdr3_aa: CASSVQGGNEQFF
v_call: TRBV28; d_call: .; clone_size: .; j_call: TRBJ2-7; cdr3_nt: TGTGCCAGCAGTTTTACTAGCCGCTACGAGCAGTACTTC; cdr3_aa: CASSFTSRYEQYF
v_call: TRBV9; d_call: .; clone_size: .; j_call: TRBJ2-2; cdr3_nt: TGTGCCAGCTTATCCGCGAACACCGGGGAGCTGTTTTTT; cdr3_aa: CASLSANTGELFF
v_call: TRBV2; d_call: .; clone_size: .; j_call: TRBJ1-5; cdr3_nt: TGTGCCAGCAGTGCCCAGGGAAATAGCAATCAGCCCCAGCATTTT; cdr3_aa: CASSAQGNSNQPQHF
v_call: TRBV5-1; d_call: TRBD1; clone_size: .; j_call: TRBJ1-3; cdr3_nt: TGCGCCAGCAGCGCGACAGGGAGCTCTGGAAACACCATATATTTT; cdr3_aa: CASSATGSSGNTIYF
v_call: TRBV19; d_call: TRBD1; clone_size: few; j_call: TRBJ2-7; cdr3_nt: TGTGCCTCCAACCCCGAAGGGGGCCGGAGAGAGCAGTACTTC; cdr3_aa: CASNPEGGRREQYF
v_call: TRBV11-2; d_call: .; clone_size: .; j_call: TRBJ2-7; cdr3_nt: TGTGCCAGCAGCTCCGAGCGGGAGCAGTACTTC; cdr3_aa: CASSSEREQYF
v_call: TRBV28; d_call: .; clone_size: .; j_call: TRBJ1-2; cdr3_nt: TGTGCCAGCAGTTTACCCCCGGACAGCGGCGGCTACACCTTC; cdr3_aa: CASSLPPDSGGYTF
v_call: TRBV9; d_call: .; clone_size: .; j_call: TRBJ2-5; cdr3_nt: TGTGCCAGCAGCGTAGGTGCGGGCGACGTGTTTGAGACCCAGTACTTC; cdr3_aa: CASSVGAGDVFETQYF
v_call: TRBV19; d_call: TRBD1; clone_size: .; j_call: TRBJ1-5; cdr3_nt: TGTGCCAGTAGTAGGCCGGGACAGGTCAATCAGCCCCAGCATTTT; cdr3_aa: CASSRPGQVNQPQHF
v_call: TRBV7-9; d_call: .; clone_size: .; j_call: TRBJ2-7; cdr3_nt: TGTGCCAGCAGCCTCTTAGGGGGGGGTGAAGGGGAGCAGTACTTC; cdr3_aa: CASSLLGGGEGEQYF
v_call: TRBV13; d_call: .; clone_size: .; j_call: TRBJ1-2; cdr3_nt: TGTGCCAGCAGCTTAGATGGACAGACTAACTATGGCTACACCTTC; cdr3_aa: CASSLDGQTNYGYTF
v_call: TRBV28; d_call: .; clone_size: .; j_call: TRBJ1-3; cdr3_nt: TGTGCCAGCAGTTTAGGCCAGCGGGACACCATATATTTT; cdr3_aa: CASSLGQRDTIYF
v_call: TRBV7-8; d_call: .; clone_size: .; j_call: TRBJ1-5; cdr3_nt: TGTGCCAGCAGCGCACAGGGAGAAGGCCAGCCCCAGCATTTT; cdr3_aa: CASSAQGEGQPQHF
v_call: TRBV2; d_call: TRBD2; clone_size: .; j_call: TRBJ2-1; cdr3_nt: TGTGCCAGCAGTCGGACTAGCGGGATGGTGAATGAGCAGTTCTTC; cdr3_aa: CASSRTSGMVNEQFF
v_call: TRBV4-1; d_call: .; clone_size: .; j_call: TRBJ2-7; cdr3_nt: TGCGCCAGCAGCCCCGCCCCACATCCGGGTCCCGAGCAGTACTTC; cdr3_aa: CASSPAPHPGPEQYF
v_call: TRBV19; d_call: TRBD1; clone_size: .; j_call: TRBJ1-5; cdr3_nt: TGTGCCAGTAGTATAGGGACAGGGAATCAGCCCCAGCATTTT; cdr3_aa: CASSIGTGNQPQHF
v_call: TRBV19; d_call: TRBD2; clone_size: few; j_call: TRBJ2-3; cdr3_nt: TGTGCCAGTAGTCTAGGACTAGCGGGAGGCCCTGTCACAGATACGCAGTATTTT; cdr3_aa: CASSLGLAGGPVTDTQYF
v_call: TRBV5-1; d_call: TRBD1; clone_size: .; j_call: TRBJ2-1; cdr3_nt: TGCGCCAGCTCCCCGGACAGGGGCTCCTACAATGAGCAGTTCTTC; cdr3_aa: CASSPDRGSYNEQFF
v_call: TRBV18; d_call: .; clone_size: .; j_call: TRBJ2-7; cdr3_nt: TGTGCCAGCTCACTCGACAAGGACTACGAGCAGTACTTC; cdr3_aa: CASSLDKDYEQYF
v_call: TRBV15; d_call: .; clone_size: .; j_call: TRBJ2-2; cdr3_nt: TGTGCCACCAGCAGATATGCCGGGGAGCTGTTTTTT; cdr3_aa: CATSRYAGELFF
v_call: TRBV5-1; d_call: .; clone_size: .; j_call: TRBJ1-2; cdr3_nt: TGCGCCAGCAGCTTGCGGGCGGGAACTAACTATGGCTACACCTTC; cdr3_aa: CASSLRAGTNYGYTF
v_call: TRBV6-5; d_call: .; clone_size: .; j_call: TRBJ1-1; cdr3_nt: TGTGCCAGCAGTTATGTTTCGGACAGATTGACTGAAGCTTTCTTT; cdr3_aa: CASSYVSDRLTEAFF
v_call: TRBV5-1; d_call: TRBD1; clone_size: .; j_call: TRBJ2-7; cdr3_nt: TGCGCCAGCAGCAGGGGACAGGGGAAACTCTTCTCCTACGAGCAGTACTTC; cdr3_aa: CASSRGQGKLFSYEQYF
v_call: TRBV7-3; d_call: TRBD2; clone_size: .; j_call: TRBJ2-1; cdr3_nt: TGTGCCAGCAGCTACTGGTGGGCGGGAGGGCCCTACAATGAGCAGTTCTTC; cdr3_aa: CASSYWWAGGPYNEQFF
v_call: TRBV10-2; d_call: .; clone_size: few; j_call: TRBJ2-1; cdr3_nt: TGCGCCAGCAGTGAGGGCGGGGCTTACAATGAGCAGTTCTTC; cdr3_aa: CASSEGGAYNEQFF
v_call: TRBV9; d_call: .; clone_size: .; j_call: TRBJ2-5; cdr3_nt: TGTGCCAGCAGCGTAGGTACAGGAAGGGGCCAAGAGACCCAGTACTTC; cdr3_aa: CASSVGTGRGQETQYF
v_call: TRBV9; d_call: .; clone_size: .; j_call: TRBJ2-1; cdr3_nt: TGTGCCAGCAGCCCCCCAGGACTCTCCTACAATGAGCAGTTCTTC; cdr3_aa: CASSPPGLSYNEQFF
v_call: TRBV7-7; d_call: .; clone_size: .; j_call: TRBJ2-3; cdr3_nt: TGTGCTAGCAGCTTATGGGTAGGGGGAGGGCCTAGAGGGGCAGATACGCAGTATTTT; cdr3_aa: CASSLWVGGGPRGADTQYF
v_call: TRBV11-3; d_call: TRBD1; clone_size: few; j_call: TRBJ2-1; cdr3_nt: TGTGCCAGCAGCTTACGGGGGACAGGGGCCTACAATGAGCAGTTCTTC; cdr3_aa: CASSLRGTGAYNEQFF
v_call: TRBV7-2; d_call: TRBD2; clone_size: .; j_call: TRBJ2-1; cdr3_nt: TGTGCCAGCCCCCCAGCGGGAGGGGCCTACAATGAGCAGTTCTTC; cdr3_aa: CASPPAGGAYNEQFF
v_call: TRBV4-2; d_call: .; clone_size: .; j_call: TRBJ1-5; cdr3_nt: TGTGCCAGCAGCCAAGATAGAGGAGGGAGTCCTCAGCCCCAGCATTTT; cdr3_aa: CASSQDRGGSPQPQHF
v_call: TRBV11-1; d_call: TRBD1; clone_size: .; j_call: TRBJ2-7; cdr3_nt: TGTGCCAGCAGCCCGACAGGGAACGGTTACGAGCAGTACTTC; cdr3_aa: CASSPTGNGYEQYF
v_call: TRBV29-1; d_call: .; clone_size: .; j_call: TRBJ1-2; cdr3_nt: TGCAGCGAGCGAACTAACTATGGCTACACCTTC; cdr3_aa: CSERTNYGYTF
v_call: TRBV27; d_call: .; clone_size: .; j_call: TRBJ1-6; cdr3_nt: TGTGCCAGCAGGTCACTGGGGGGGAGCTCCTATAATTCACCCCTCCACTTT; cdr3_aa: CASRSLGGSSYNSPLHF
v_call: TRBV2; d_call: .; clone_size: .; j_call: TRBJ1-5; cdr3_nt: TGTGCCAGCAGTCTTGACAGACATAGCAATCAGCCCCAGCATTTT; cdr3_aa: CASSLDRHSNQPQHF
v_call: TRBV7-9; d_call: .; clone_size: .; j_call: TRBJ2-3; cdr3_nt: TGTGCCAGCAGCGCCTACAGGATGGATACGCAGTATTTT; cdr3_aa: CASSAYRMDTQYF
v_call: TRBV27; d_call: TRBD2; clone_size: .; j_call: TRBJ2-1; cdr3_nt: TGTGCCAGCAGTCCCCGAGGTAGCGGGGAGCTCGATGAGCAGTTCTTC; cdr3_aa: CASSPRGSGELDEQFF
v_call: TRBV9; d_call: TRBD2; clone_size: .; j_call: TRBJ2-3; cdr3_nt: TGTGCCAGCAGCGTAGATCCTAGCGGGAGCACAGATACGCAGTATTTT; cdr3_aa: CASSVDPSGSTDTQYF
v_call: TRBV2; d_call: .; clone_size: .; j_call: TRBJ2-7; cdr3_nt: TGTGCCAGCAGTGAGCAGGTTTCCTACGAGCAGTACTTC; cdr3_aa: CASSEQVSYEQYF
v_call: TRBV29-1; d_call: TRBD2; clone_size: .; j_call: TRBJ2-1; cdr3_nt: TGCAGCGTTGTCGGCGGGAGGCTTAATGAGCAGTTCTTC; cdr3_aa: CSVVGGRLNEQFF
v_call: TRBV5-1; d_call: TRBD1; clone_size: .; j_call: TRBJ1-3; cdr3_nt: TGCGCCAGCAGCTTGGGACAGGGGACTTCAGGTACTGGAAACACCATATATTTT; cdr3_aa: CASSLGQGTSGTGNTIYF
v_call: TRBV18; d_call: TRBD1; clone_size: few; j_call: TRBJ1-5; cdr3_nt: TGTGCCAGCTCACCGGGACAGACTCAGCCCCAGCATTTT; cdr3_aa: CASSPGQTQPQHF
v_call: TRBV27; d_call: TRBD2; clone_size: .; j_call: TRBJ2-7; cdr3_nt: TGTGCCAGCAGTTGGACTAGCGGGAGCTACGAGCAGTACTTC; cdr3_aa: CASSWTSGSYEQYF
v_call: TRBV27; d_call: .; clone_size: few; j_call: TRBJ2-7; cdr3_nt: TGTGCCAGCAGTTTAGGCTACTACTACGAGCAGTACTTC; cdr3_aa: CASSLGYYYEQYF
v_call: TRBV6-4; d_call: .; clone_size: few; j_call: TRBJ2-2; cdr3_nt: TGTGCCAGCAGTGTCGGGACCACGGAGGGCGGGGAGCTGTTTTTT; cdr3_aa: CASSVGTTEGGELFF
v_call: TRBV6-1; d_call: TRBD2; clone_size: .; j_call: TRBJ2-7; cdr3_nt: TGTGCCAGCTATGGACTAGACTCCTACGAGCAGTACTTC; cdr3_aa: CASYGLDSYEQYF
v_call: TRBV9; d_call: .; clone_size: .; j_call: TRBJ1-1; cdr3_nt: TGTGCCAGCAGCGGCAGTCTGAACACTGAAGCTTTCTTT; cdr3_aa: CASSGSLNTEAFF
v_call: TRBV27; d_call: .; clone_size: .; j_call: TRBJ1-1; cdr3_nt: TGTGCCAGCAGTTCGGGGGGGTACACTGAAGCTTTCTTT; cdr3_aa: CASSSGGYTEAFF
v_call: TRBV27; d_call: .; clone_size: .; j_call: TRBJ1-2; cdr3_nt: TGTGCCAGCAGTTCGTCGGCTACAGGGCGAAATGGCTACACCTTC; cdr3_aa: CASSSSATGRNGYTF
v_call: TRBV5-1; d_call: .; clone_size: .; j_call: TRBJ2-3; cdr3_nt: TGCGCCAGCAGCTTGTTGGGGGGACGGGCAGATACGCAGTATTTT; cdr3_aa: CASSLLGGRADTQYF